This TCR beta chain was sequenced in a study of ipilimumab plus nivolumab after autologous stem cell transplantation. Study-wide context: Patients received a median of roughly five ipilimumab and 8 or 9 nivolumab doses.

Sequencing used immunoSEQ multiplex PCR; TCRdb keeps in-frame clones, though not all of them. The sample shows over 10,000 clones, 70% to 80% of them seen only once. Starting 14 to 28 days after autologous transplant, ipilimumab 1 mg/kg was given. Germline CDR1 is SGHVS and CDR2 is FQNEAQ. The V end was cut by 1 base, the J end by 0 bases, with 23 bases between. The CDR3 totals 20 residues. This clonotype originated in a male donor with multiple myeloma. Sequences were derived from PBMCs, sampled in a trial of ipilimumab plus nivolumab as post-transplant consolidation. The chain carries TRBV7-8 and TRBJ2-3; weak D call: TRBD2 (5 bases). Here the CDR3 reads CASSLVTVSGRGSSTDTQYF. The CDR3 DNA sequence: TGTGCCAGCAGCTTAGTAACTGTGAGCGGCCGGGGATCTAGCACAGATACGCAGTATTTT.